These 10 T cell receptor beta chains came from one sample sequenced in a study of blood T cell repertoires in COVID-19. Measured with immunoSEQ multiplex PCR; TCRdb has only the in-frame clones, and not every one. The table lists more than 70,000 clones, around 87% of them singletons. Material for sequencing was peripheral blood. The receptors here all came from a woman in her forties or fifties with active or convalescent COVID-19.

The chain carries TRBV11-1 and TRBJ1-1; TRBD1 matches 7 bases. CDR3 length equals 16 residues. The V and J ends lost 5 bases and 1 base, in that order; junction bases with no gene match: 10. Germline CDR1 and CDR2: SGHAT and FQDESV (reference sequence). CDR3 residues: CASSPWVGTENTEAFF. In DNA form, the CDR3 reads TGTGCCAGCAGCCCTTGGGTGGGGACAGAGAACACTGAAGCTTTCTTT.

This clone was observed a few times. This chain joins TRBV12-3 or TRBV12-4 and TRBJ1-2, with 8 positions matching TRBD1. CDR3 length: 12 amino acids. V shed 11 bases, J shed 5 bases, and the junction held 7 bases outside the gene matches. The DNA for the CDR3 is TGTGCCGGTAGTACAGGGGGATATGGCTACACCTTC. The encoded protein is CAGSTGGYGYTF.

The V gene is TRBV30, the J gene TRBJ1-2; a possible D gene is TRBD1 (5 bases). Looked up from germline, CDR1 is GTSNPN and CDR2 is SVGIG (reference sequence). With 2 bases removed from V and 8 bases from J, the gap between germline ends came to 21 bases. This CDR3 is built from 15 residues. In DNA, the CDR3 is TGTGCCTGGAGTATGACAGAAAAAGGGGTAGAAGGCTACACCTTC. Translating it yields CAWSMTEKGVEGYTF.

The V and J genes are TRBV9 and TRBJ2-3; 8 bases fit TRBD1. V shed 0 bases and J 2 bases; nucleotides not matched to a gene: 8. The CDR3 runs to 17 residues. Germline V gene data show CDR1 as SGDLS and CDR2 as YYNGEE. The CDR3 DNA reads TGTGCCAGCAGCGTAGACGAAGGGACAGGCTTCACAGATACGCAGTATTTT. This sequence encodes CASSVDEGTGFTDTQYF. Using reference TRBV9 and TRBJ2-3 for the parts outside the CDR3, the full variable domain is DSGVTQTPKHLITATGQRVTLRCSPRSGDLSVYWYQQSLDQGLQFLIQYYNGEERAKGNILERFSAQQFPDLHSELNLSSLELGDSALYFCASSVDEGTGFTDTQYFGPGTRLTVL.

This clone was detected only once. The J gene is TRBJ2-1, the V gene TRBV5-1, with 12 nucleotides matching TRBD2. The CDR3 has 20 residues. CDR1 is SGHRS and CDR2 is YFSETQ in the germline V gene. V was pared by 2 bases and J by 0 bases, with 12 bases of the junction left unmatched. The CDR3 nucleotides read TGCGCCAGCAGCTTATTAACTAGCGGGGGGTTCTCTAGCTCCTACAATGAGCAGTTCTTC. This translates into CASSLLTSGGFSSSYNEQFF.

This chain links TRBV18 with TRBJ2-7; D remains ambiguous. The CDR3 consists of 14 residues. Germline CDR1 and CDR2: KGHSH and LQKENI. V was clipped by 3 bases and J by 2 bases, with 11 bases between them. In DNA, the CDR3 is TGTGCCAGCTCACCTTCGTCCTCGGCCTACGAGCAGTACTTC. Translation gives CASSPSSSAYEQYF.

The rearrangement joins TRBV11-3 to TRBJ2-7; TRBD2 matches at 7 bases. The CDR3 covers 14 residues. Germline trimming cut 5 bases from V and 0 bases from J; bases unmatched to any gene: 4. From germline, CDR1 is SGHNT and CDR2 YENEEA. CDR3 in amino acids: CASSTSGGSYEQYF. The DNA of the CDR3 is TGTGCCAGCAGCACTTCGGGGGGCTCCTACGAGCAGTACTTC.

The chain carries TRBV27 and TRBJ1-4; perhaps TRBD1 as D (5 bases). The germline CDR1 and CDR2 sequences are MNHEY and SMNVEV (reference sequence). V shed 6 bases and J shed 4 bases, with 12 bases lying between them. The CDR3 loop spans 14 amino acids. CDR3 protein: CASRERRGNEKLFF. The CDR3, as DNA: TGTGCCAGCAGGGAGCGGAGGGGTAATGAAAAACTGTTTTTT. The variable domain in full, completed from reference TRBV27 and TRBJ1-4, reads EAQVTQNPRYLITVTGKKLTVTCSQNMNHEYMSWYRQDPGLGLRQIYYSMNVEVTDKGDVPEGYKVSRKEKRNFPLILESPSPNQTSLYFCASRERRGNEKLFFGSGTQLSVL.

The CDR3, as DNA: TGTGCCAGCAGCGCATCACAGGGGATCCTCTCCTACGAGCAGTACTTC. Its protein is CASSASQGILSYEQYF. This chain connects TRBV9 to TRBJ2-7; 7 nucleotides agree with TRBD1. The CDR3 has 16 amino acids. CDR1 and CDR2 (germline): SGDLS, YYNGEE. With V trimmed by 3 bases and J by 0 bases, 9 bases remained unmatched.

CDR3 sequence reads: CSVATAESGANVLTF. The CDR3 DNA sequence: TGCAGCGTTGCTACCGCCGAGTCCGGGGCCAACGTCCTGACTTTC. The J gene is TRBJ2-6, the V gene TRBV29-1; D gene ambiguous. The V gene's germline CDR1 is SQVTM and CDR2 ANQGSEA. CDR3 length: 15 residues. The V end lost 4 bases, the J end lost 4 bases, and 14 bases lay between the germline ends.